The sequence of this TCR beta chain was determined in a study of cytomegalovirus exposure and HLA in healthy donors. PCR primers comprised 60 Vbeta and 13 Jbeta primers. Produced via immunoSEQ multiplex PCR; TCRdb's table is partial and in-frame only. The repertoire holds about 130,000 clones, 60% to 80% seen once, with over 2% in the top ten. Trimming removed 3 bases from V and 6 bases from J; junction bases left unmatched: 13. Germline CDR1 SGHRS, CDR2 YFSETQ. This CDR3 region has 16 residues. Input material: PBMCs. The genes are TRBV5-1 and TRBJ2-3; 7 bases agree with TRBD2. The clonotype was recovered from a woman in her fifties or sixties in good health and CMV-seropositive. The CDR3 DNA follows: TGCGCCAGCAGCTGGACTAGTGGCTCCACGGGGGATACGCAGTATTTT. Amino acids: CASSWTSGSTGDTQYF.